This entry concerns a single T cell receptor beta chain. There is no known antigen for this receptor. Within one base of it there is no much larger clone, and no base qualities were kept. The V and J ends are trimmed by 5 bases and 5 bases, leaving 13 bases between them. In the germline V gene (reference sequence), CDR1 corresponds to LNHDA and CDR2 to SQIVND. From its cysteine to its phenylalanine, the CDR3 spans 13 amino acids. Only the CDR3 region is kept as DNA, spanning 39 bases read in frame from base 1. TCRbeta CDR3 regions were amplified from genomic DNA by means of the immunoSEQ Assay, a bias-controlled multiplex PCR. The paper's data handling went like this. Nucleated cell counts per sample were estimated from amplification of reference gene primers within the assay. Sequence reads were collapsed and filtered to measure the absolute abundance of every unique TCRbeta CDR3 rearrangement. Productive Simpson clonality was computed per sample as the square root of Simpson's diversity index over productive rearrangements. As stored in TCRdb, this immuneACCESS dataset retains in-frame rearrangements with V and J assigned. A fraction of the clones does not appear; measured against another copy, unresolved V genes explain less than half of the discrepancy, and the remainder lacks a known reason. V, J and clone size are those of that table, while D and trimming were read from the DNA. In all, the sample holds around 400,000 clones, and roughly four fifths of those were seen once. Of the sample, 5.1% falls within the top ten clones.

The sample is drawn from a study of blood T cell repertoires in COVID-19 (dated by TCRdb to between 2020 and 2021). Describing the broader study: Samples from collaborators originated in the United States, Italy and Spain and spanned both the acute and convalescent phases of COVID-19. The material from the prospective study consisted of cDNA or gDNA derived from T cells, B-cell-depleted T cells, or PBMCs. Where HLA class I and class II types were available, the types were taken from metadata supplied by the sample provider, not from assay-based typing. The samples were drawn from the first 160 participants of the ongoing ImmuneRACE study and from some 1,300 subjects provided by 6 global collaborators. Sample metadata almost always included a de-identified subject ID, COVID-19 status, age in years and sex. Deeply sampled blood TCRbeta repertoires from subjects exposed to, actively infected with, or recovered from COVID-19 were included in the dataset. The repertoires were released in a freely available public database intended as a resource for research on the immune response to SARS-CoV-2. Results the study describes overall, beyond this receptor: The quantity of clinical and demographic metadata differed by source and by participant and was supplied without curation.

Participants in the prospective study were aged roughly 18 to 89 years, lived in 24 United States geographic areas, and enrolled through a virtual design. In the prospective study, participants were assigned to cohorts based on the clinical history participants reported in a screening survey and a study questionnaire. Recovered participants in ImmuneRACE Cohort 3 were defined as having two consecutive negative NP/OP PCR tests, clearance from a healthcare professional, or resolution of symptoms. In the prospective study, whole blood, serum and a nasopharyngeal or oropharyngeal swab were collected from each participant by mobile phlebotomists. Participants in the prospective study had the option to provide additional blood draws and questionnaires over an approximately 2-month period. Prospective study blood samples were shipped either frozen or at room temperature before DNA extraction.

The source is a woman aged 45-65 years who had recovered from COVID-19. The chain employs TRBV19 and TRBJ2-7; the D gene is perhaps TRBD1, on 6 matching bases. Source material: PBMCs or T cells enriched from blood (not recorded which). The CDR3 reads CASSYRVGDEQYF. The sequenced DNA: TGTGCCAGTAGTTACAGGGTCGGGGACGAGCAGTACTTC.